This is a list of T cell receptor beta chains from one sample in a study of beta chain features in type 1 diabetes. Profiling relied on immunoSEQ multiplex PCR, and the TCRdb table lists in-frame clones only, not all of them. Of around 310,000 clones listed, roughly 9.6% are singletons. The specimen sequenced was naive CD4+ T cells from blood. The receptors were gathered from a woman in her 30s in good health. The CDR3 runs from the conserved cysteine through the conserved F or W. The order of the fields is D gene, clone size, CDR3 length, J gene, V gene, CDR3 protein, CDR3 DNA. D genes are given only for firm matches. The size of a clone is reported for some rows only, either as once, few or many, or as a class for expanded clones.

D: NA; size: few; length: 14; J: TRBJ2-7; V: TRBV19; CDR3: CASSAGTGAYEQYF; DNA: TGTGCCAGTAGCGCCGGGACTGGTGCCTACGAGCAGTACTTC
D: TRBD2; size: NA; length: 15; J: TRBJ2-5; V: TRBV7-3; CDR3: CASSLRGGRGETQYF; DNA: TGTGCCAGCAGCTTACGCGGCGGGAGGGGGGAGACCCAGTACTTC
D: NA; size: NA; length: 16; J: TRBJ2-3; V: TRBV4-3; CDR3: CASSQVGRLTTDTQYF; DNA: TGCGCCAGCAGCCAAGTAGGGAGACTCACCACAGATACGCAGTATTTT
D: TRBD1; size: NA; length: 15; J: TRBJ1-1; V: TRBV5-4; CDR3: CASRGSTGGYTEAFF; DNA: TGTGCCAGCAGGGGTTCGACAGGGGGCTACACTGAAGCTTTCTTT
D: TRBD1; size: NA; length: 15; J: TRBJ2-3; V: TRBV27; CDR3: CASSFRTGATDTQYF; DNA: TGTGCCAGCAGTTTCCGGACAGGAGCAACAGATACGCAGTATTTT
D: TRBD2; size: few; length: 15; J: TRBJ2-1; V: TRBV28; CDR3: CASSLAGVDFGEQFF; DNA: TGTGCCAGCAGCTTAGCGGGAGTTGACTTTGGGGAGCAGTTCTTC
D: TRBD1; size: few; length: 14; J: TRBJ1-2; V: TRBV7-2; CDR3: CASSPYRGDYGYTF; DNA: TGTGCCAGCAGCCCCTACAGGGGAGACTATGGCTACACCTTC
D: TRBD2; size: NA; length: 14; J: TRBJ2-7; V: TRBV30; CDR3: CAWSALAGAYEQYF; DNA: TGTGCCTGGAGCGCACTAGCGGGAGCATACGAGCAGTACTTC
D: TRBD2; size: NA; length: 16; J: TRBJ2-7; V: TRBV18; CDR3: CASSPAGLAGSYEQYF; DNA: TGTGCCAGCTCACCCGCTGGACTAGCGGGGTCCTACGAGCAGTACTTC
D: NA; size: NA; length: 17; J: TRBJ2-5; V: TRBV28; CDR3: CASSTITDSKRHGAQYF; DNA: TGTGCCAGCAGTACAATAACGGACAGCAAACGTCACGGGGCCCAGTACTTC
D: TRBD2; size: few; length: 16; J: TRBJ2-1; V: TRBV7-3; CDR3: CASSQGTSGRGDEQFF; DNA: TGTGCCAGCAGCCAAGGGACTAGCGGGAGGGGGGATGAGCAGTTCTTC
D: TRBD2; size: NA; length: 14; J: TRBJ2-7; V: TRBV6-5; CDR3: CASKPGLTSYEQYF; DNA: TGTGCCAGCAAACCGGGACTAACCTCCTACGAGCAGTACTTC
D: NA; size: few; length: 13; J: TRBJ2-7; V: TRBV7-9; CDR3: CAIRPGQNYEQYF; DNA: TGTGCCATCCGCCCGGGACAAAACTACGAGCAGTACTTC
D: NA; size: few; length: 11; J: TRBJ2-7; V: TRBV30; CDR3: CAWSQQYEQYF; DNA: TGTGCCTGGAGTCAACAGTACGAGCAGTACTTC
D: NA; size: NA; length: 12; J: TRBJ2-1; V: TRBV29-1; CDR3: CSVFRLGGGQFF; DNA: TGCAGCGTATTTCGACTAGGGGGCGGGCAGTTCTTC
D: NA; size: few; length: 13; J: TRBJ1-5; V: TRBV30; CDR3: CAWSTGSNQPQHF; DNA: TGTGCCTGGAGTACAGGGAGCAATCAGCCCCAGCATTTT
D: TRBD1; size: few; length: 15; J: TRBJ1-2; V: TRBV12-5; CDR3: CASGFGTGQTLDYTF; DNA: TGTGCTAGTGGTTTCGGGACAGGCCAGACCTTGGACTACACCTTC
D: NA; size: NA; length: 16; J: TRBJ2-1; V: TRBV5-6; CDR3: CASSYTAASSYNEQFF; DNA: TGTGCCAGCAGCTATACAGCGGCTAGCTCCTACAATGAGCAGTTCTTC
D: NA; size: NA; length: 13; J: TRBJ2-7; V: TRBV14; CDR3: CASSRRGSYEQYF; DNA: TGTGCCAGCAGCCGTCGGGGGAGTTACGAGCAGTACTTC
D: TRBD2; size: NA; length: 14; J: TRBJ2-7; V: TRBV29-1; CDR3: CSVGGTSGRYEQYF; DNA: TGCAGCGTAGGCGGGACTAGCGGGAGATACGAGCAGTACTTC
D: NA; size: NA; length: 16; J: TRBJ2-2; V: TRBV6-6; CDR3: CASSYSTIGSTGELFF; DNA: TGTGCCAGCAGTTACTCGACTATCGGGAGCACCGGGGAGCTGTTTTTT
D: TRBD1; size: few; length: 15; J: TRBJ2-5; V: TRBV28; CDR3: CASSRDREGQETQYF; DNA: TGTGCCAGCAGCCGTGACAGGGAAGGCCAAGAGACCCAGTACTTC
D: NA; size: NA; length: 15; J: TRBJ1-2; V: TRBV6-1; CDR3: CASSRLDKGGYGYTF; DNA: TGTGCCAGCAGCCGGTTGGACAAGGGAGGCTATGGCTACACCTTC
D: NA; size: few; length: 13; J: TRBJ1-2; V: TRBV28; CDR3: CASRGRGRYGYTF; DNA: TGTGCCAGTAGGGGGAGGGGAAGGTATGGCTACACCTTC
D: TRBD2; size: NA; length: 16; J: TRBJ2-1; V: TRBV6-6; CDR3: CASSTSLGLADNEQFF; DNA: TGTGCCAGCAGTACGAGTTTGGGACTAGCGGACAATGAGCAGTTCTTC
D: NA; size: few; length: 13; J: TRBJ2-3; V: TRBV18; CDR3: CASRGIPTDTQYF; DNA: TGTGCCAGTCGGGGGATTCCCACAGATACGCAGTATTTT
D: TRBD1; size: few; length: 13; J: TRBJ2-7; V: TRBV7-2; CDR3: CASSALQGYEQYF; DNA: TGTGCCAGCAGCGCGCTACAGGGGTACGAGCAGTACTTC
D: TRBD1; size: NA; length: 17; J: TRBJ2-2; V: TRBV4-3; CDR3: CASSQDVPYRGTGELFF; DNA: TGCGCCAGCAGCCAAGATGTCCCCTACAGGGGGACCGGGGAGCTGTTTTTT
D: NA; size: NA; length: 15; J: TRBJ2-2; V: TRBV5-1; CDR3: CASSPTQGNTGELFF; DNA: TGCGCCAGCAGCCCTACACAGGGGAACACCGGGGAGCTGTTTTTT
D: NA; size: NA; length: 15; J: TRBJ2-7; V: TRBV28; CDR3: CASRLASDSLLEQYF; DNA: TGTGCCAGCCGTTTGGCCTCCGACAGTCTCCTCGAGCAGTACTTC
D: NA; size: NA; length: 17; J: TRBJ1-5; V: TRBV4-3; CDR3: CASSQELLGQGNQPQHF; DNA: TGCGCCAGCAGCCAAGAACTTCTAGGGCAGGGAAATCAGCCCCAGCATTTT
D: TRBD2; size: NA; length: 15; J: TRBJ2-7; V: TRBV28; CDR3: CASSLLAGQVYEQYF; DNA: TGTGCCAGCAGCCTACTAGCGGGGCAGGTTTACGAGCAGTACTTC
D: TRBD1; size: few; length: 12; J: TRBJ2-1; V: TRBV28; CDR3: CASSLWDRGQFF; DNA: TGTGCCAGCAGTTTATGGGACAGGGGGCAGTTCTTC
D: NA; size: NA; length: 17; J: TRBJ1-5; V: TRBV10-3; CDR3: CAISESTPNGRDQPQHF; DNA: TGTGCCATCAGTGAGTCGACTCCCAATGGTCGAGATCAGCCCCAGCATTTT
D: NA; size: few; length: 12; J: TRBJ2-7; V: TRBV29-1; CDR3: CSVESSTDEQYF; DNA: TGCAGCGTTGAATCGAGTACGGACGAGCAGTACTTC
D: TRBD2; size: few; length: 15; J: TRBJ2-7; V: TRBV2; CDR3: CASSALAVSSYEQYF; DNA: TGTGCCAGCAGTGCCCTAGCGGTCTCATCCTACGAGCAGTACTTC
D: NA; size: NA; length: 16; J: TRBJ2-6; V: TRBV7-3; CDR3: CASSFGLASGANVLTF; DNA: TGTGCCAGCAGCTTCGGGCTAGCCTCTGGGGCCAACGTCCTGACTTTC
D: TRBD1; size: NA; length: 16; J: TRBJ2-7; V: TRBV19; CDR3: CASSMVWGQGLYEQYF; DNA: TGTGCCAGTAGTATGGTCTGGGGACAGGGGCTTTACGAGCAGTACTTC
D: NA; size: few; length: 15; J: TRBJ1-1; V: TRBV13; CDR3: CASSERGGGNTEAFF; DNA: TGTGCCAGCAGCGAGCGGGGGGGAGGTAACACTGAAGCTTTCTTT
D: NA; size: NA; length: 14; J: TRBJ2-5; V: TRBV6-1; CDR3: CASSGPFRSETQYF; DNA: TGTGCCAGCAGTGGTCCTTTTCGGTCGGAGACCCAGTACTTC
D: NA; size: few; length: 16; J: TRBJ2-2; V: TRBV5-6; CDR3: CASNNPGGRSDGELFF; DNA: TGTGCCAGCAACAATCCCGGAGGGAGGTCTGACGGGGAGCTGTTTTTT
D: TRBD2; size: NA; length: 15; J: TRBJ2-7; V: TRBV4-1; CDR3: CASSQTGGPSYEQYF; DNA: TGCGCCAGCAGCCAAACGGGAGGGCCCTCCTACGAGCAGTACTTC
D: TRBD2; size: NA; length: 15; J: TRBJ2-1; V: TRBV9; CDR3: CASSDGTNSYNEQFF; DNA: TGTGCCAGCAGCGACGGGACTAACTCCTACAATGAGCAGTTCTTC
D: NA; size: NA; length: 15; J: TRBJ2-7; V: TRBV7-9; CDR3: CASSSIDRRGYEQYF; DNA: TGTGCCAGCAGCTCCATTGACAGAAGAGGTTACGAGCAGTACTTC
D: TRBD1; size: few; length: 15; J: TRBJ2-1; V: TRBV19; CDR3: CASRLGQGTYNEQFF; DNA: TGTGCCAGTCGTCTTGGACAGGGTACCTACAATGAGCAGTTCTTC
D: TRBD2; size: few; length: 15; J: TRBJ2-1; V: TRBV28; CDR3: CASSLGLAGGNEQFF; DNA: TGTGCCAGCAGTCTTGGACTAGCGGGGGGCAATGAGCAGTTCTTC